This paragraph covers one T cell receptor (beta chain) sequence. Its matching antigen is unknown. The data belong to a study of T-cell memory formation after mild COVID-19. Study-level points and caveats: Cross-reactive memory apparently joined, as some responding clones appeared in pre-infection memory. Later expanders leaned toward CD4+, whereas clones contracting from day 15 to 85 were balanced CD4/CD8.

Germline V CDR1 and CDR2: KGHDR, SFDVKD. Trimming removed 1 base from V and 8 bases from J, with 23 bases in between. The CDR3 covers 19 residues. TCRdb reprocessed the 5' RACE reads with MiXCR, giving one entry per CDR3 protein. The sample lists 350,000 to 450,000 distinct CDR3 sequences, about 20% occurring once. The chain recombines TRBV24-1 with TRBJ1-6; a possible D gene is TRBD1 (5 bases). This clonotype was sampled from an adult woman who had mild COVID-19 (a few samples of this study predate the infection). Cell type and time point are not known. The sample comprised PBMCs or a T cell subset sorted from them (not recorded which). The CDR3 DNA follows: TGTGCCACCAGTGATTTCGCGAGGCCTAGGGGTACAGGCGATTCACCCCTCCACTTT. Translation: CATSDFARPRGTGDSPLHF.